This passage covers 10 T cell receptor beta chains from one sample sequenced in a study of technical replicates of blood from several donors. The protocol was immunoSEQ multiplex PCR, while the TCRdb copy is restricted to in-frame clones and leaves out a portion. The sample lists roughly 65,000 clones, approximately 86% seen once, with approximately 5.4% in the top ten. Input material: PBMCs. The receptor set was obtained from a human donor in good health. Some clones in this sample may be carry-over from other donors' samples.

V usage is TRBV4-2 and J usage is TRBJ1-3, with 9 bases lining up with TRBD1. Germline V gene lookup returns CDR1 LGHNA and CDR2 YNFKEQ. The CDR3 sequence is 20 residues long. V shed 4 bases and J 0 bases; nucleotides not matched to a gene: 16. The CDR3 region has the DNA TGTGCCAGCAGCCGAAGAGATGGGACAGGGTCTACGAGCTCTGGAAACACCATATATTTT. Translating gives CASSRRDGTGSTSSGNTIYF.

The rearrangement uses TRBV7-2 and TRBJ2-7, with D perhaps TRBD2 (6 bases). Trimming took 5 bases from V and 1 from J, leaving 15 bases between them. The CDR3 covers 15 residues. Germline V gives CDR1 SGHTA, CDR2 FQGNSA. Here the CDR3 reads CASSPRLVGSYEQYF. CDR3 bases: TGTGCCAGCAGCCCCCGACTAGTTGGGTCCTACGAGCAGTACTTC.

This chain links TRBV18 with TRBJ2-7; TRBD1 agrees at 12 bases. This CDR3 has 16 amino acids. From germline, CDR1 is KGHSH and CDR2 LQKENI. The junction had 6 bases not matched to a gene; V was cut back by 2 bases and J by 4 bases. CDR3 in DNA: TGTGCCAGCTCACCAGCCCGGGACAGGGGGCAATACGAGCAGTACTTC. It yields the protein CASSPARDRGQYEQYF.

V gene TRBV2 combines with J gene TRBJ1-2; D is unresolved. V was clipped by 4 bases and J by 2 bases, with 5 bases between them. CDR3 size: 12 residues. Germline CDR1 is SNHLY and CDR2 is FYNNEI. In nucleotides, the CDR3 is TGTGCCAGCAGTGGGCAGAACTATGGCTACACCTTC. Encoded protein: CASSGQNYGYTF.

The chain recombines TRBV7-9 with TRBJ2-7; D gene unclear. Germline assignment: CDR1 SEHNR and CDR2 FQNEAQ (reference sequence). Trimming took off 5 bases at V and 0 bases at J, with 8 bases between the two ends. The CDR3 extends over 13 amino acids. The DNA for the CDR3 is TGTGCCAGCAGCCCTGAGGCCTCCTACGAGCAGTACTTC. Amino acids: CASSPEASYEQYF.

Here the CDR3 reads CASSSRTSDYNEQFF. The CDR3 nucleotides read TGTGCCAGCTCATCAAGGACTAGCGACTACAATGAGCAGTTCTTC. The chain combines TRBV18 with TRBJ2-1; 9 nucleotides agree with TRBD2. The CDR3 runs to 15 residues. The germline CDR1 and CDR2 sequences are KGHSH and LQKENI. Unmatched junction bases numbered 5, after V lost 5 bases and J lost 3 bases.

The table lists this clone with a few counts. The V and J genes are TRBV5-1 and TRBJ1-1; possible D gene TRBD1, 5 bases. The V gene's germline CDR1 is SGHRS and CDR2 YFSETQ. This CDR3 spans 12 amino acids. V lost 0 bases and J lost 5, with 5 bases in between. Written as DNA, the CDR3 is TGCGCCAGCAGCTTGGAGGGGACTGAAGCTTTCTTT. The encoded protein is CASSLEGTEAFF.

The chain carries TRBV30 and TRBJ1-1; 12 nucleotides agree with TRBD1. The germline gives CDR1 GTSNPN, CDR2 SVGIG (reference sequence). This CDR3 is built from 17 residues. The J segment lost 4 bases and the V segment lost 0 bases, leaving 9 bases of the junction unmatched. The CDR3: CAWSVTGTGGFGTEAFF. The CDR3 DNA follows: TGTGCCTGGAGTGTAACTGGGACAGGGGGCTTCGGCACTGAAGCTTTCTTT.

The V call is TRBV18, the J call TRBJ1-4; 10 bases agree with TRBD1. Germline CDR1 is KGHSH and CDR2 is LQKENI. This CDR3 spans 16 amino acids. The V gene end was trimmed by 3 bases and the J gene end by 7 bases; junction bases not matched to a gene: 8. The CDR3 DNA follows: TGTGCCAGCTCACCGAATCGACAGGGGGCCGGTGAAAAACTGTTTTTT. Amino acid sequence: CASSPNRQGAGEKLFF.

J is TRBJ2-2 and V is TRBV11-2; tentatively, D is TRBD2 (6 bases). V was cut by 5 bases and J by 5 bases, with 15 bases left in between. This CDR3 has 15 residues. Per germline, CDR1 SGHAT and CDR2 FQNNGV. CDR3 residues: CASSPSEGWTGELFF. CDR3 nucleotide sequence: TGTGCCAGCAGCCCCTCGGAGGGTTGGACCGGGGAGCTGTTTTTT.